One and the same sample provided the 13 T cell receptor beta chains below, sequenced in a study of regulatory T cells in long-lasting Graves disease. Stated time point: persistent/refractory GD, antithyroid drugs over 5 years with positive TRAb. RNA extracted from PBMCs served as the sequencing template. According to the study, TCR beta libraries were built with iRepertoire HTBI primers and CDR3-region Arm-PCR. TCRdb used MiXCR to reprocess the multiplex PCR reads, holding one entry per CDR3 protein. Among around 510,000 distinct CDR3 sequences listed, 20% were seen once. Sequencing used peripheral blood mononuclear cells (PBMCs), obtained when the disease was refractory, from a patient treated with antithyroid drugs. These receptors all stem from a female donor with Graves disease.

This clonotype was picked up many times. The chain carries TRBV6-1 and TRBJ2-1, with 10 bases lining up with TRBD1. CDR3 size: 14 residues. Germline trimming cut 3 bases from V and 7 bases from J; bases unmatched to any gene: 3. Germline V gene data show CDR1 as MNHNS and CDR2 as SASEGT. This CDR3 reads CASSDWTGGNEQFF. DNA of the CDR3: TGTGCCAGCAGTGACTGGACAGGGGGTAATGAGCAGTTCTTC.

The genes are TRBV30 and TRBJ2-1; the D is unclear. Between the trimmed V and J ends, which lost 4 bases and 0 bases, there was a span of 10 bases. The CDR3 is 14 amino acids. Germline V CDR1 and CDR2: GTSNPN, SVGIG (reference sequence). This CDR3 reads CAWTEVSSYNEQFF. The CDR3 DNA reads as TGTGCCTGGACAGAGGTGAGCTCCTACAATGAGCAGTTCTTC.

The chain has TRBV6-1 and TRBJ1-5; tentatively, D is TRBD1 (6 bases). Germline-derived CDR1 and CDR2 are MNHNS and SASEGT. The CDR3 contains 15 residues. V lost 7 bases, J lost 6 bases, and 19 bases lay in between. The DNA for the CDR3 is TGTGCCAGCATTCTTACTGGGACACTTAGTCAGCCCCAGCATTTT. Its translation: CASILTGTLSQPQHF.

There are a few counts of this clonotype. The CDR3 DNA reads as TGCAGTGCTAGAGGCGACATAAGGGGTCTGGAGACCCAGTACTTC. It translates to CSARGDIRGLETQYF. J is TRBJ2-5 and V is TRBV20-1; TRBD1 is a possible D gene (5 bases). The CDR3 loop spans 15 amino acids. Germline CDR1 reads DFQATT; CDR2 reads SNEGSKA (reference sequence). V gave up 1 base and J gave up 5 bases, with 17 bases separating them.

This chain's CDR3 is CASSSIPGSYEQYF. CDR3 nucleotide sequence: TGTGCCAGCAGCTCAATCCCAGGGTCCTACGAGCAGTACTTC. The rearrangement links TRBV11-1 to TRBJ2-7; a possible D gene is TRBD1 (5 bases). The CDR3 loop spans 14 amino acids. The V gene's germline CDR1 is SGHAT and CDR2 FQDESV (reference sequence). Trimming removed 4 bases from V and 1 base from J, with 11 bases in between.

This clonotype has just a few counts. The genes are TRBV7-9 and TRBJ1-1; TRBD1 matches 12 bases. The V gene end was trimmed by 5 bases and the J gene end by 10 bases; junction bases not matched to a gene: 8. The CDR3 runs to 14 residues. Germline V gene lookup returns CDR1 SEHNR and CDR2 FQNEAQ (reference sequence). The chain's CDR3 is CASSPGQGARRAFF. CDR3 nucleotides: TGTGCCAGCAGCCCGGGACAGGGGGCGCGAAGAGCTTTCTTT.

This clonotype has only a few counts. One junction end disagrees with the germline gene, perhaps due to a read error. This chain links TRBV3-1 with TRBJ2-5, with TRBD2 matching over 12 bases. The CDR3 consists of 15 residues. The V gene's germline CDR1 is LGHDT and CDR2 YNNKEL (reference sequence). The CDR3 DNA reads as TGTGCCAGCTCCGGACTAGCGGGAACAGGAGAGACCCAGTCCTTC. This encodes CASSGLAGTGETQSF.

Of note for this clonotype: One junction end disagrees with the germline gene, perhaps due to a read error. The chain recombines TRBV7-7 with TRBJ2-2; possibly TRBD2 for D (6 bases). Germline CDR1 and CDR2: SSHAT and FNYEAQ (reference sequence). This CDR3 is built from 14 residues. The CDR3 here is CASSLVANTGGLFF. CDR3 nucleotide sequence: TGTGCTAGCAGCTTAGTAGCGAACACCGGGGGGCTGTTTTTT.

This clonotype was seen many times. CDR3 DNA sequence: TGTGCCAGCAGTAGACCTTCGGGGACCCAGTACTTC. Translated: CASSRPSGTQYF. The rearrangement joins TRBV28 to TRBJ2-5; D is undetermined. This CDR3 comprises 12 residues. Trimming took off 5 bases at V and 7 bases at J, with 11 bases between the two ends. Germline loops: CDR1 MDHEN, CDR2 SYDVKM.

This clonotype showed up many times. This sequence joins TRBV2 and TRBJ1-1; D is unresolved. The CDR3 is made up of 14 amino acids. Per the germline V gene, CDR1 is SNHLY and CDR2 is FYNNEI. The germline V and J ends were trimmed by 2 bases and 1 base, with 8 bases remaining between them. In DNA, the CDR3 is TGTGCCAGCAGTGAATTTGCAGGGAACACTGAAGCTTTCTTT. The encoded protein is CASSEFAGNTEAFF.

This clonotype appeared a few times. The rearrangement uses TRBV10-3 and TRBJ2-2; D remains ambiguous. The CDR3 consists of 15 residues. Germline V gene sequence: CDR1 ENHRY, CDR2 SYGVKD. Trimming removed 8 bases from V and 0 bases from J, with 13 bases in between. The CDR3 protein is CAISKWLPNTGELFF. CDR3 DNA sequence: TGTGCCATCTCGAAGTGGCTACCGAACACCGGGGAGCTGTTTTTT.

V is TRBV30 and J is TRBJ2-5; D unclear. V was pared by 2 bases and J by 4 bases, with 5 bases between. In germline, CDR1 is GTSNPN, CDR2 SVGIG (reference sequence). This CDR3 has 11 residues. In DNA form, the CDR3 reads TGTGCCTGGAGTAAGACAGAGACCCAGTACTTC. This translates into CAWSKTETQYF. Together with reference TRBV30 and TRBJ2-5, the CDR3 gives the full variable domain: SQTIHQWPATLVQPVGSPLSLECTVEGTSNPNLYWYRQAAGRGLQLLFYSVGIGQISSEVPQNLSASRPQDRQFILSSKKLLLSDSGFYLCAWSKTETQYFGPGTRLLVL.

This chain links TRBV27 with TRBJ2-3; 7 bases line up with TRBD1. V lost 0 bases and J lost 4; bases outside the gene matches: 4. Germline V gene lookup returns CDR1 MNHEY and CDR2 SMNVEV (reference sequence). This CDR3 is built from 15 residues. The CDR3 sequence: CASSLSGTDSDTQYF. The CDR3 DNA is TGTGCCAGCAGTTTATCGGGGACAGACTCAGATACGCAGTATTTT.